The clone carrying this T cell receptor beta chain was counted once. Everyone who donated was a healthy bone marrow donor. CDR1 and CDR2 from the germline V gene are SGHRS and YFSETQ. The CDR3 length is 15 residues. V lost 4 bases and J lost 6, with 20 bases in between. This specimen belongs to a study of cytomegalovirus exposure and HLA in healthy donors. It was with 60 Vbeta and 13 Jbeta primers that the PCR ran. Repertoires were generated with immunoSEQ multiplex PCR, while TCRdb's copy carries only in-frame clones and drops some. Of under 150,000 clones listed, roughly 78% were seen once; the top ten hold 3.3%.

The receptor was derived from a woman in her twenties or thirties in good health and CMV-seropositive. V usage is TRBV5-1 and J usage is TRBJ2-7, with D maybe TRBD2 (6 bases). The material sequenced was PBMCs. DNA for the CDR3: TGCGCCAGCAGCATGGGACTCCCTGGTACTAGCGAGCAGTACTTC. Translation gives CASSMGLPGTSEQYF.